This T cell receptor (beta chain) came from a study of blood T cell repertoires in COVID-19. On the study more broadly: In each case, the material was cDNA or gDNA derived from T cells, B-cell-depleted T cells, or PBMCs.

Trimming pared 1 base from V and 10 bases from J, leaving 11 bases between. The CDR3 contains 14 residues. Germline CDR1 reads SEHNR; CDR2 reads FQNEAQ (reference sequence). Participants were placed into cohorts based on the clinical history they reported. How the authors handled the data: Counts of nucleated cells, estimated from reference gene primer amplification, were obtained. Some clones are missing from TCRdb's copy, which holds only in-frame ones; the method was immunoSEQ multiplex PCR. The DNA was the basis for D and trimming; V, J and clone size are from that table. This table has hundreds of thousands of clones, 85% appearing once.

The chain couples TRBV7-9 to TRBJ1-6, with D perhaps matching TRBD1 (5 bases). Sequencing input: PBMCs or T cells enriched from blood (not recorded which). The clonotype was recovered from a man aged 40-49 years who had recovered from COVID-19. The CDR3 nucleotides are TGTGCCAGCAGCTTAGTCGGCAGACAGTCACCCCTCCACTTT. Translating gives CASSLVGRQSPLHF.